These 32 T cell receptor beta chains share one sample of origin, sequenced in a study of blood T cells in healthy people across ages. A second PCR, run for roughly 7 to 12 cycles, used a sample-barcoded 5' primer plus a J-beta primer mix. A single record per CDR3 protein comes from TCRdb applying MiXCR to the 5' RACE reads. The profile shows some 560,000 distinct CDR3 sequences, around a quarter of them singletons. These same data were also listed under a study on T cells of mothers and their children.

Source material: blood. These receptors all come from a boy younger than 10 in good health.

The gene calls are TRBV12-3 or TRBV12-4 and TRBJ2-5, with a tentative D call TRBD2 (6 bases). The CDR3 extends over 14 amino acids. The V and J ends lost 1 base and 7 bases respectively, with 13 bases between them. The CDR3 loop is CASSLGLIGGTQYF. The CDR3 coding sequence is TGTGCCAGCAGTTTAGGCTTAATCGGGGGGACCCAGTACTTC.

This chain connects TRBV7-9 to TRBJ2-5, with D possibly TRBD1 on 5 matching bases. The DNA end lines up better with TRBJ2-7; the J call may be wrong. CDR3 length: 14 amino acids. Germline assignment: CDR1 SEHNR and CDR2 FQNEAQ (reference sequence). CDR3 residues: CASSPRQRAYEQYF. CDR3 sequence (DNA): TGTGCCAGCAGCCCTCGACAGAGAGCCTACGAGCAGTACTTC.

The chain links TRBV20-1 to TRBJ2-7; possibly TRBD1 for D (6 bases). The CDR3 totals 13 residues. Deletions cut 3 bases from V and 1 base from J, with 10 bases between. From germline, CDR1 is DFQATT and CDR2 SNEGSKA (reference sequence). The DNA for the CDR3 is TGCAGTGCTAGGGAGGACAGTTCCTACGAGCAGTACTTC. It encodes CSAREDSSYEQYF.

V gene TRBV12-3 or TRBV12-4 combines with J gene TRBJ2-4; 8 bases match TRBD1. The junction had 4 bases not matched to a gene; V was cut back by 6 bases and J by 0 bases. This CDR3 has 15 residues. The CDR3 loop is CASSGQGIAKNIQYF. CDR3 sequence (DNA): TGTGCCAGCAGCGGACAGGGAATAGCCAAAAACATTCAGTACTTC.

This clonotype has just a few counts. J is TRBJ2-7 and V is TRBV29-1, with 10 bases that match TRBD2. V shed 4 bases, J shed 0 bases, and the junction held 9 bases outside the gene matches. The CDR3 is made up of 16 amino acids. The germline V gene encodes CDR1 SQVTM and CDR2 ANQGSEA. CDR3 sequence: CSVGLAGKKFSYEQYF. CDR3 coding DNA: TGCAGCGTTGGACTAGCGGGTAAGAAATTCTCCTACGAGCAGTACTTC.

The V and J genes are TRBV28 and TRBJ2-3; D is tentatively TRBD1 or TRBD2 (5 bases each). Trimming cost V 6 bases and J 3 bases, with 25 bases left between them. Germline-derived CDR1 and CDR2 are MDHEN and SYDVKM. This CDR3 has 18 residues. This CDR3 is CASSPGVSEPQGTDTQYF. The DNA for the CDR3 is TGTGCCAGCAGCCCCGGGGTCTCCGAGCCCCAGGGTACAGATACGCAGTATTTT.

This clonotype was seen only a few times. The chain joins TRBV9 to TRBJ1-2, with a tentative D call TRBD1 (6 bases). This CDR3 spans 15 amino acids. Trimming left V 0 bases short and J 4 bases short, with 13 bases between. Germline V gene sequence: CDR1 SGDLS, CDR2 YYNGEE. CDR3 coding DNA: TGTGCCAGCAGCGTAGCAACGGACAGTGCCTATGGCTACACCTTC. Translating it yields CASSVATDSAYGYTF.

The chain joins TRBV27 to TRBJ2-3; TRBD2 agrees at 11 bases. Germline loops: CDR1 MNHEY, CDR2 SMNVEV (reference sequence). Trimming cost V 2 bases and J 0 bases; bases outside gene matches: 4. The CDR3 covers 17 residues. CDR3: CASSLEGLAASTDTQYF. Written as DNA, the CDR3 is TGTGCCAGCAGTTTAGAGGGACTAGCGGCTAGCACAGATACGCAGTATTTT.

This clonotype has just a few counts. The chain has TRBV7-2 and TRBJ2-1; TRBD2 aligns across 7 bases. CDR1 and CDR2 (germline): SGHTA, FQGNSA. With 5 bases clipped from V and 4 bases from J, the junction kept 8 bases outside the gene matches. The CDR3 has 15 residues. The chain's CDR3 is CASSLLAETYNEQFF. CDR3 bases: TGTGCCAGCAGCCTCCTAGCGGAGACATACAATGAGCAGTTCTTC.

This clonotype appeared a few times. V gene TRBV10-3 combines with J gene TRBJ1-2; maybe TRBD1 (6 bases). Germline CDR1 is ENHRY and CDR2 is SYGVKD. V shed 7 bases and J shed 4 bases, with 25 bases lying between them. CDR3 length equals 17 residues. CDR3 in amino acids: CAIKSPLVQGIFYGYTF. CDR3 DNA: TGTGCCATCAAATCCCCCCTTGTACAGGGTATTTTCTATGGCTACACCTTC.

The chain links TRBV29-1 to TRBJ2-3, with D perhaps TRBD1 (5 bases). The CDR3 totals 13 residues. The V gene's germline CDR1 is SQVTM and CDR2 ANQGSEA. V was cut by 8 bases and J by 2 bases, with 14 bases left in between. CDR3 sequence: CSYNSRVTDTQYF. CDR3 bases: TGCAGCTATAACTCCAGGGTCACAGATACGCAGTATTTT.

The chain has TRBV12-3 or TRBV12-4 and TRBJ1-5; maybe TRBD1 (6 bases). V lost 3 bases to trimming and J lost 5 bases, with 14 bases between them. The CDR3 spans 15 residues. CDR3 residues: CASSLQGQNYQPQHF. The CDR3 nucleotides read TGTGCCAGCAGTTTGCAGGGACAAAACTATCAGCCCCAGCATTTT.

This clonotype occurred a few times. The chain has TRBV6-5 and TRBJ2-3; possible D gene TRBD1, 6 bases. V was clipped by 7 bases and J by 0 bases, with 14 bases between them. The germline V gene encodes CDR1 MNHEY and CDR2 SVGAGI. The CDR3 is made up of 15 amino acids. This CDR3 reads CASTRGGASTDTQYF. Written as DNA, the CDR3 is TGTGCCAGCACCCGAGGGGGAGCTAGCACAGATACGCAGTATTTT.

The chain couples TRBV3-1 to TRBJ2-2; 12 bases line up with TRBD2. Germline trimming cut 4 bases from V and 7 bases from J; bases unmatched to any gene: 7. The CDR3 extends over 16 amino acids. In germline, CDR1 is LGHDT, CDR2 YNNKEL (reference sequence). Here the CDR3 reads CASSPRLAGDVGELFF. The CDR3 DNA follows: TGTGCCAGCAGCCCCCGACTAGCGGGGGATGTCGGGGAGCTGTTTTTT.

The gene calls are TRBV7-2 and TRBJ1-3, with D perhaps TRBD1 (5 bases). V lost 3 bases, J lost 1 base, and 10 bases lay in between. Germline lookup yields CDR1 SGHTA and CDR2 FQGNSA. The CDR3 covers 15 residues. CDR3 loop: CASSFEGSSGNTIYF. As DNA, the CDR3 is TGTGCCAGCAGCTTCGAGGGGAGTTCTGGAAACACCATATATTTT.

The chain uses TRBV15 and TRBJ2-7, with 9 bases aligning to TRBD2. Looked up from germline, CDR1 is LNHNV and CDR2 is YYDKDF (reference sequence). This CDR3 spans 17 amino acids. Trimming cost V 5 bases and J 2 bases; bases outside gene matches: 13. CDR3 region: CATSELGGGAFTYEQYF. CDR3 nucleotides: TGTGCCACCAGCGAGTTGGGCGGGGGGGCTTTCACCTACGAGCAGTACTTC.

This chain links TRBV9 with TRBJ2-3; D remains unclear. V was cut by 0 bases and J by 5 bases, with 13 bases left in between. Germline V gives CDR1 SGDLS, CDR2 YYNGEE. This CDR3 is 15 amino acids long. The chain's CDR3 is CASSVETLSGDTQYF. The CDR3 DNA sequence: TGTGCCAGCAGCGTAGAGACACTTTCAGGAGATACGCAGTATTTT.

This clonotype has just a few counts. The J gene is TRBJ2-5, the V gene TRBV6-2 or TRBV6-3; the D gene is possibly TRBD1 (6 bases). Deletions cut 10 bases from V and 6 bases from J, with 15 bases between. The germline gives CDR1 MNHEY, CDR2 SVGEGT. This CDR3 region has 12 residues. The CDR3 DNA reads TGTGCCACTTCTCCAGGGGAAAAGACCCAGTACTTC. As protein: CATSPGEKTQYF.

The V call is TRBV7-3, the J call TRBJ2-7; perhaps D is TRBD1 or TRBD2 (6 bases each). The V and J ends lost 5 bases and 5 bases respectively, with 13 bases between them. CDR3 length equals 13 residues. Germline CDR1 reads SGHTA; CDR2 reads FQGTGA. CDR3 sequence (DNA): TGTGCCAGCAGCCCTGGGGGGCGCCACGAGCAGTACTTC. This codes for CASSPGGRHEQYF. The variable domain in full, completed from reference TRBV7-3 and TRBJ2-7, reads GAGVSQTPSNKVTEKGKYVELRCDPISGHTALYWYRQSLGQGPEFLIYFQGTGAADDSGLPNDRFFAVRPEGSVSTLKIQRTERGDSAVYLCASSPGGRHEQYFGPGTRLTVT.

This clonotype was recorded a few times. V usage is TRBV9 and J usage is TRBJ2-6; 11 bases map to TRBD1. Germline-derived CDR1 and CDR2 are SGDLS and YYNGEE. The CDR3 is 18 amino acids. Trimming at V came to 2 bases and at J to 3 bases, leaving 7 bases not matched to a gene. CDR3 DNA: TGTGCCAGCAGCGTTCCCGGGACAGGGGGAGATGGGGCCAACGTCCTGACTTTC. Translated, it gives CASSVPGTGGDGANVLTF.

Concerning this clonotype itself: The junction and the germline gene differ at one end; a read error may be behind it. The chain recombines TRBV7-3 with TRBJ2-1, with a weak D call TRBD2 (5 bases). The germline gives CDR1 SGHTA, CDR2 FQGTGA. The CDR3 consists of 14 residues. The CDR3 bases are TGTGCCAGCAGCTTAAAGGCCGAGGGCTATGAGCGGTTCTTC. This codes for CASSLKAEGYERFF. The full variable domain, in which reference TRBV7-3 and TRBJ2-1 provide the parts outside the CDR3, is GAGVSQTPSNKVTEKGKYVELRCDPISGHTALYWYRQSLGQGPEFLIYFQGTGAADDSGLPNDRFFAVRPEGSVSTLKIQRTERGDSAVYLCASSLKAEGYERFFGPGTRLTVL.

This clonotype was picked up a small number of times. The chain employs TRBV11-2 and TRBJ2-3; no definite D call. The germline gives CDR1 SGHAT, CDR2 FQNNGV. Trimming left V 1 base short and J 8 bases short, with 10 bases between. CDR3 length equals 13 residues. The CDR3 DNA is TGTGCCAGCAGCTTAGTAGCAGAAGCTACGCAGTATTTT. It specifies CASSLVAEATQYF.

The chain joins TRBV20-1 to TRBJ1-2; D gene ambiguous. The germline gives CDR1 DFQATT, CDR2 SNEGSKA (reference sequence). Trimming took 3 bases from V and 5 from J, leaving 19 bases between them. The CDR3 is 15 residues long. The CDR3 reads CSASIGPGSDYGYTF. The CDR3 DNA is TGCAGTGCTAGCATTGGTCCTGGATCCGATTATGGCTACACCTTC.

The chain uses TRBV6-2 or TRBV6-3 and TRBJ2-5, with a possible D match to TRBD2 (7 bases). The CDR3 runs 14 residues. Germline-derived CDR1 and CDR2 are MNHEY and SVGEGT. Trimming removed 6 bases at V and 9 bases at J, with 20 bases between. CDR3 residues: CASSQGTTGSAQYF. The CDR3 DNA is TGTGCCAGCAGCCAGGGGACTACCGGATCGGCCCAGTACTTC.

The chain couples TRBV18 to TRBJ1-3; no definite D call. The CDR3 spans 15 residues. CDR1 is KGHSH and CDR2 is LQKENI in the germline V gene. Trimming cost V 0 bases and J 4 bases, with 10 bases left between them. This CDR3 reads CASSPPGRSGNTIYF. CDR3 DNA: TGTGCCAGCTCACCACCGGGAAGGTCCGGAAACACCATATATTTT. Full variable domain (rest looked up from reference TRBV18 and TRBJ1-3): NAGVMQNPRHLVRRRGQEARLRCSPMKGHSHVYWYRQLPEEGLKFMVYLQKENIIDESGMPKERFSAEFPKEGPSILRIQQVVRGDSAAYFCASSPPGRSGNTIYFGEGSWLTVV.

There are a few counts of this clonotype. The chain joins TRBV3-1 to TRBJ2-1, with 11 bases matching TRBD2. V shed 4 bases and J 2 bases; nucleotides not matched to a gene: 4. The CDR3 runs to 16 residues. The germline V gene has CDR1 LGHDT and CDR2 YNNKEL (reference sequence). The CDR3 loop reads CASSLTTSGTYNEQFF. The CDR3 DNA sequence: TGTGCCAGCAGCCTCACGACTAGCGGGACCTACAATGAGCAGTTCTTC.

The chain links TRBV7-9 to TRBJ2-3, with D unclear. The V and J ends lost 3 bases and 3 bases respectively, with 10 bases between them. The CDR3 length is 14 residues. The V gene's germline CDR1 is SEHNR and CDR2 FQNEAQ (reference sequence). The CDR3 region has the DNA TGTGCCAGCAGCTTTGACGGTCGGACAGATACGCAGTATTTT. This sequence encodes CASSFDGRTDTQYF.

This clonotype has more than one count but fewer than ten. The rearrangement uses TRBV7-9 and TRBJ2-7; possibly TRBD2 for D (6 bases). The CDR3 is 14 residues long. Germline lookup yields CDR1 SEHNR and CDR2 FQNEAQ (reference sequence). V was pared by 4 bases and J by 4 bases, with 14 bases between. CDR3 in DNA: TGTGCCAGCAGCTACGGGGGAACAAAGTACGAGCAGTACTTC. Translating gives CASSYGGTKYEQYF.

To note about this clonotype: The junction departs from germline at one end; a sequencing error may be responsible. V usage is TRBV15 and J usage is TRBJ2-1; D possibly corresponds to TRBD2 (6 bases). CDR1 is LNHNV and CDR2 is YYDKDF in the germline V gene (reference sequence). The CDR3 totals 17 residues. The CDR3 spells CATSRSRFAGSDNEQFF. DNA for the CDR3: TGTGCCACCAGCAGAAGTAGGTTCGCGGGGTCAGACAACGAGCAGTTCTTC. The variable domain in full, completed from reference TRBV15 and TRBJ2-1, reads DAMVIQNPRYQVTQFGKPVTLSCSQTLNHNVMYWYQQKSSQAPKLLFHYYDKDFNNEADTPDNFQSRRPNTSFCFLDIRSPGLGDTAMYLCATSRSRFAGSDNEQFFGPGTRLTVL.

The chain couples TRBV5-1 to TRBJ2-1; 10 positions match TRBD2. J lost 8 bases, V lost 4 bases, and 18 bases had no gene match. This CDR3 region has 18 residues. CDR1 SGHRS and CDR2 YFSETQ come from the germline V gene. CDR3 sequence (DNA): TGCGCCAGCAGCCCCCCCTCAAAACCGGGACTAGCGATCCATGAGCAGTTCTTC. Translating gives CASSPPSKPGLAIHEQFF.

The chain uses TRBV2 and TRBJ2-2, with D hard to call. Germline-derived CDR1 and CDR2 are SNHLY and FYNNEI. V was trimmed by 8 bases and J by 1 base, leaving 11 bases between them. This CDR3 has 14 amino acids. The CDR3 loop reads CASRPDWNTGELFF. Here the CDR3 DNA reads TGTGCCAGCCGGCCAGATTGGAACACCGGGGAGCTGTTTTTT.

The chain has TRBV21-1 and TRBJ1-4. TRBV21-1 is listed as a pseudogene. This CDR3 is 15 amino acids long. CDR3 protein: CASSKVEGRNEKLFF. In nucleotides, the CDR3 is TGTGCCAGCAGCAAGGTCGAGGGAAGGAATGAAAAACTGTTTTTT.